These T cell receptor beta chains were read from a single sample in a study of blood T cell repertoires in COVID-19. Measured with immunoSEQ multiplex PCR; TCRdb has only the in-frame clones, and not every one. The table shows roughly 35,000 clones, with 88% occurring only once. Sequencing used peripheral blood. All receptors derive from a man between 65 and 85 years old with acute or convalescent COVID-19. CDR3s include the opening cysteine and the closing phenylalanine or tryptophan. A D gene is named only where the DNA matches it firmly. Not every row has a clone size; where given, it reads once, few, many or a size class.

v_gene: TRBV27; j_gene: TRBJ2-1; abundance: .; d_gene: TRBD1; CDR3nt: TGTGCCAGCAGTTCGGACAGGGTTTGGAATGAGCAGTTCTTC; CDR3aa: CASSSDRVWNEQFF
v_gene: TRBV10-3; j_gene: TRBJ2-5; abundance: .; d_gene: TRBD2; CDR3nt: TGTGCCATCAGTGAGTCCCGCGGGAGGGGCCAAGAGACCCAGTACTTC; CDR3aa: CAISESRGRGQETQYF
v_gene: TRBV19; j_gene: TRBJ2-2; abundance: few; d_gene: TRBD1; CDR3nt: TGTGCCAGTAGTCCACCGGGACAGGGGAACACCGGGGAGCTGTTTTTT; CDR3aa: CASSPPGQGNTGELFF
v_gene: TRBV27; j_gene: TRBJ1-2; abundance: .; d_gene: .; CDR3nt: TGTGCCAGCAAACCACGGGGATATTTTTATGGCTACACCTTC; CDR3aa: CASKPRGYFYGYTF
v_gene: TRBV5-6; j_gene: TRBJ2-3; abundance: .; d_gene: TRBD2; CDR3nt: TGTGCCAGCAGCTCACGGGGGGGCGATACGCAGTATTTT; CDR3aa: CASSSRGGDTQYF
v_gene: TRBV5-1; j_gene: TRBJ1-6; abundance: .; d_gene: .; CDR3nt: TGCGCCAGCAGCTTGTCAAATTCACCCCTCCACTTT; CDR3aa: CASSLSNSPLHF
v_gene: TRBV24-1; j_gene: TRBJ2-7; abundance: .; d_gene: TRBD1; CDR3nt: TGTGCCACCAGTGATAGGGACAGCGGTAGTTACGAGCAGTACTTC; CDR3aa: CATSDRDSGSYEQYF
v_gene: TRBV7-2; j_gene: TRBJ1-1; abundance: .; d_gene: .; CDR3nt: TGTGCCAGCAGCTTAACCGGGACACCGAACACTGAAGCTTTCTTT; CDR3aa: CASSLTGTPNTEAFF
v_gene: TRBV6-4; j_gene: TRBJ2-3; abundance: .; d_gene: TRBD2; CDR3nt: TGTGCCAGCAGTGAGATCGGACTAGCGGGAGAAGGCACAGATACGCAGTATTTT; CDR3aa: CASSEIGLAGEGTDTQYF
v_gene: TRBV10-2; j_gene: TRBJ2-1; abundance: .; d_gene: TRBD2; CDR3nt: TGCGCCACCTTTTTAGCGGGATTTTCAAATGAGCAGTTCTTC; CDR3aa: CATFLAGFSNEQFF
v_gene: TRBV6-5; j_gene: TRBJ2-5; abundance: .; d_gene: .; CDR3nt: TGTGCCAGCAGGGTCCCAAGCGTAGAGACCCAGTACTTC; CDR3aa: CASRVPSVETQYF
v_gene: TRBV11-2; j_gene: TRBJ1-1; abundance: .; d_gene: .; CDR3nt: TGTGCCAGCAGCTCTAAACGACAGGTTTTGAACACTGAAGCTTTCTTT; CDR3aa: CASSSKRQVLNTEAFF
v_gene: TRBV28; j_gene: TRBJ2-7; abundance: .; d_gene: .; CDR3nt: TGTGCCAGCAAAGGTTTTAGCGGCGAGCAGTACTTC; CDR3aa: CASKGFSGEQYF
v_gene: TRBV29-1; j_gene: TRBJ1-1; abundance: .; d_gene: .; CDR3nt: TGCAGCGTTGAAGGAGAGAACACTGAAGCTTTCTTT; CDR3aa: CSVEGENTEAFF
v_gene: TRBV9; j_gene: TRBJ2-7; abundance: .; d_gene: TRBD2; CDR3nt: TGTGCCAGCAGCCTCACTCCGGGACTAGCGGGGGGGGGCGAGCAGTACTTC; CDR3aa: CASSLTPGLAGGGEQYF
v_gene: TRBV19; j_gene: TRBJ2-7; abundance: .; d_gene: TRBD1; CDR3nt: TGTGCCAGTAGGAGGGGACAGGGCGACGAGCAGTACTTC; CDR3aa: CASRRGQGDEQYF
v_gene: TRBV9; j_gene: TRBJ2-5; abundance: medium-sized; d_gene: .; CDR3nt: TGTGCCAGCCGCGGAGGGGGGGGGCCCCAAGAGACCCAGTACTTC; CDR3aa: CASRGGGGPQETQYF
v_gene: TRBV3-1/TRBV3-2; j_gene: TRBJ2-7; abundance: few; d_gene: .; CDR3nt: TGTGCCAGCAGCCAAACGTCCCGGGGGAGGCAGTACTTC; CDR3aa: CASSQTSRGRQYF
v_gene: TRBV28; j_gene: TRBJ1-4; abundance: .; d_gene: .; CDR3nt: TGTGCCAGCAGTTCCCCCCCTACGCGGAAGAATGAAAAACTGTTTTTT; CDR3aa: CASSSPPTRKNEKLFF
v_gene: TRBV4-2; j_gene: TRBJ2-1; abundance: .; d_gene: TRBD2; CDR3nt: TGTGCCAGCAGCCAAGATACGGTATACCAGCGGGAGAACAATGAGCAGTTCTTC; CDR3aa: CASSQDTVYQRENNEQFF
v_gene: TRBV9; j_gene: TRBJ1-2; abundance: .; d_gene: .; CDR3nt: TGTGCCAGCAGCGTAGATACGGAGGGAGGCTACACCTTC; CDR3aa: CASSVDTEGGYTF
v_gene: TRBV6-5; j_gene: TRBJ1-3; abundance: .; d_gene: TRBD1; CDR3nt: TGTGCCAGCAGACGGGGACAGGGAAACACCATATATTTT; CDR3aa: CASRRGQGNTIYF
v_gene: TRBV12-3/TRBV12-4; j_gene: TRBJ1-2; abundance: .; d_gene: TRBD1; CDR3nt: TGTGCCAGCAGTTCCCAGACAGGGGCTGGCTACACCTTC; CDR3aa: CASSSQTGAGYTF
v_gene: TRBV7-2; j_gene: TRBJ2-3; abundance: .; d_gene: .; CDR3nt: TGTGCCAGCAGCTTAGACAGGGACACAGATACGCAGTATTTT; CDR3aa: CASSLDRDTDTQYF
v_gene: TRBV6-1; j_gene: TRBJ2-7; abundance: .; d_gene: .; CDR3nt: TGTGCCAGCAGTGAACAACCACTCTCCTACGAGCAGTACTTC; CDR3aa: CASSEQPLSYEQYF
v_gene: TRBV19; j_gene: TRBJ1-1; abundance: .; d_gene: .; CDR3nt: TGTGCCAGTAGTATAGGGGCGAAAGGGGCTGAAGCTTTCTTT; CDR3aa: CASSIGAKGAEAFF
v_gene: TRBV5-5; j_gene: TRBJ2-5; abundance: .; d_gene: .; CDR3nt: TGTGCCAGCAGCTTGGTCGGGGTAGCGCGGCAAGAGACCCAGTACTTC; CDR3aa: CASSLVGVARQETQYF
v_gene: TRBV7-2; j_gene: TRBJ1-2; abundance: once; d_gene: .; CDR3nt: TGTGCCAGCAGCTTAGCGGTAGGCGGCGCAAATGGCTACACCTTC; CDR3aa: CASSLAVGGANGYTF
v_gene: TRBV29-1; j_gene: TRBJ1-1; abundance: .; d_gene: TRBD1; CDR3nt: TGCAGCGCTGGGACAGCGAACACTGAAGCTTTCTTT; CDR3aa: CSAGTANTEAFF
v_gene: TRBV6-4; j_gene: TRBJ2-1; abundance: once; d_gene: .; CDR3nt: TGTGCCAGCAGTGTACTACAGGGCTCCTACAATGAGCAGTTCTTC; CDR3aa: CASSVLQGSYNEQFF
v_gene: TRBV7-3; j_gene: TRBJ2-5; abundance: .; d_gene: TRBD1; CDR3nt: TGTGCCAGCAGCCCGGGGACAGAAGAGACCCAGTACTTC; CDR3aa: CASSPGTEETQYF
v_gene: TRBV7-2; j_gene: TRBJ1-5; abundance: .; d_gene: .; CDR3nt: TGTGCCAGCAGCACGGCGCAGGGGATTCAGCCCCAGCATTTT; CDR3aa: CASSTAQGIQPQHF
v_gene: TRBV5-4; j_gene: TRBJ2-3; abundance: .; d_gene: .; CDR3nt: TGTGCCAGCAGCTTGGGGGCGCCCGATACGCAGTATTTT; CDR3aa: CASSLGAPDTQYF
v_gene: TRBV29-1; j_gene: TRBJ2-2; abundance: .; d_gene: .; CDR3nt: TGCAGCGTTGGGTCCAGGGATCAGGGTATCGGGGAGCTGTTTTTT; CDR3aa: CSVGSRDQGIGELFF
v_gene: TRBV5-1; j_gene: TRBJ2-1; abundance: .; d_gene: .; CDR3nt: TGCGCCAGCAGCCCCCCCCGGGGGGCTTACAATGAGCAGTTCTTC; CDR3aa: CASSPPRGAYNEQFF
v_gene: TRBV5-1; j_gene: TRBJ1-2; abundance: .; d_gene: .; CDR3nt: TGCGCCAGCAGCTTGTTGGGGGGGACCAACTATGGCTACACCTTC; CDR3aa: CASSLLGGTNYGYTF
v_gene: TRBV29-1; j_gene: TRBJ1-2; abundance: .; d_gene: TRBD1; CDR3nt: TGCAGCGTTGAAGATTTCGGACAGGCCGATAGAGGCTACACCTTC; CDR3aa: CSVEDFGQADRGYTF
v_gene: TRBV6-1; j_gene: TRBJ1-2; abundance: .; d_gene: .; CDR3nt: TGTGCCAGCAGTGACCCCCCCCTCTATGGCTACACCTTC; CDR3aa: CASSDPPLYGYTF
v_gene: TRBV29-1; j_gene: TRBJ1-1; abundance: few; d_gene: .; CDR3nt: TGCAGCGTTAGTGGGTCCAGGCGGGTGAACACTGAAGCTTTCTTT; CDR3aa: CSVSGSRRVNTEAFF
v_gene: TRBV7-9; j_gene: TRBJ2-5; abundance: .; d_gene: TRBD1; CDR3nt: TGTGCCAGCAGCGAGACAGGGGGCTCGGAGACCCAGTACTTC; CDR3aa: CASSETGGSETQYF
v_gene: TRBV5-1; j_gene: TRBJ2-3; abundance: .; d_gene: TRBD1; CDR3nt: TGCGCCAGCAGCTTCCAGGGACAGTCCACAGATACGCAGTATTTT; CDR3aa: CASSFQGQSTDTQYF
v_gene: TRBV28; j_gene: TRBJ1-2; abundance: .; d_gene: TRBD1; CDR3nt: TGTGCCAGCAGTTCCCGACAGGGGTGGGGATATGGCTACACCTTC; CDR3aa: CASSSRQGWGYGYTF
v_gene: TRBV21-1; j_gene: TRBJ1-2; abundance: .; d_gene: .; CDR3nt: TGTGCCAGCAGCAAACCAGGGGACTATGGCTACACCTTC; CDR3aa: CASSKPGDYGYTF
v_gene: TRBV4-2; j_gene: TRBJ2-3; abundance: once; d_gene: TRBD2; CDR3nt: TGTGCCAGCAGCCGACTAGCGGATGGCAGCACAGATACGCAGTATTTT; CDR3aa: CASSRLADGSTDTQYF
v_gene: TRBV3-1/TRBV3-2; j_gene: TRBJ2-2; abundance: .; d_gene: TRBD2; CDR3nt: TGTGCCAGCAGCCACCAAGGGCTAGCGGGAGTCACCGGGGAGCTGTTTTTT; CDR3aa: CASSHQGLAGVTGELFF
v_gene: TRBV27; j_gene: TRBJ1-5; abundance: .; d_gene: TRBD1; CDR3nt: TGTGCCAGCAGTCAGACAGGGTGGAATCAGCCCCAGCATTTT; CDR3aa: CASSQTGWNQPQHF
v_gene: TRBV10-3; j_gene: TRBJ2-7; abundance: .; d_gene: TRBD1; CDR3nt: TGTGCCATCAGGGGACAGGGTAACGCCTACGAGCAGTACTTC; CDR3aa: CAIRGQGNAYEQYF
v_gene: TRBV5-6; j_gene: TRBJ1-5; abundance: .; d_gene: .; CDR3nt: TGTGCCAGCAGCCTAACCAGAACAGGGAGTAGCAATCAGCCCCAGCATTTT; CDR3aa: CASSLTRTGSSNQPQHF
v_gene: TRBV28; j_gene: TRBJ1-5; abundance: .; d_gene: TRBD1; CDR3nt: TGTGCCAGCAGTCACCCGACAGGGGACAATCAGCCCCAGCATTTT; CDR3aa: CASSHPTGDNQPQHF
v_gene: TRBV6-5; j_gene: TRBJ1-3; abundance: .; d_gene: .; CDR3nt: TGTGCCAGCAGTCGCGGGGGAGAAGGGGGAAACACCATATATTTT; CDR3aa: CASSRGGEGGNTIYF
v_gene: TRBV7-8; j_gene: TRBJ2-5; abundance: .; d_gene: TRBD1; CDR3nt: TGTGCCAGCAGCCCCCGGACAGGGTTAGAGACCCAGTACTTC; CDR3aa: CASSPRTGLETQYF
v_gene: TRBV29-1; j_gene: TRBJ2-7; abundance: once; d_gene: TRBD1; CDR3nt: TGCAGCGTTACCGGGACAGGGGTCTACGAGCAGTACTTC; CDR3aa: CSVTGTGVYEQYF
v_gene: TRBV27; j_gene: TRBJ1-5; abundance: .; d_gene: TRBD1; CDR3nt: TGTGCCAGCAGTTTAGTGGGGACAGTCCTCAGGAATCAGCCCCAGCATTTT; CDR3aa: CASSLVGTVLRNQPQHF
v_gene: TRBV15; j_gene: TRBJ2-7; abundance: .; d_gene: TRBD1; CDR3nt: TGTGCCACCAGCAGACATGGACAGGCCACCTACGAGCAGTACTTC; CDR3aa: CATSRHGQATYEQYF